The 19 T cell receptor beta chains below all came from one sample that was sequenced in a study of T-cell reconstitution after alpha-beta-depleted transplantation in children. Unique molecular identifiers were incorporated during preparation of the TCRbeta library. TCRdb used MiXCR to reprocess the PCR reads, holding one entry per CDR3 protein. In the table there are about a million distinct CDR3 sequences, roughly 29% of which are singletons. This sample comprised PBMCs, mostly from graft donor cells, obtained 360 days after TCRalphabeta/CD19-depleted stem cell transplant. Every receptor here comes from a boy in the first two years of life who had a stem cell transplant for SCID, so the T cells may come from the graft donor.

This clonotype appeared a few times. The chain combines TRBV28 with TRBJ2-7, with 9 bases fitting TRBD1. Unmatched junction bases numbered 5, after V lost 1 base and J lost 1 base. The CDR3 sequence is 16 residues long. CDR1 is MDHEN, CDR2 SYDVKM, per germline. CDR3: CASSLFPGTGSYEQYF. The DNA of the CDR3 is TGTGCCAGCAGTTTATTCCCCGGGACAGGGTCCTACGAGCAGTACTTC.

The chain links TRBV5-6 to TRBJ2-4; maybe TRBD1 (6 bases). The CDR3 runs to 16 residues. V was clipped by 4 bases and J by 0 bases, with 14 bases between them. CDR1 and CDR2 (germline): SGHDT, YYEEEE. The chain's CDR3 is CASSVTGHLAKNIQYF. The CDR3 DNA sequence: TGTGCCAGCAGCGTAACGGGACACTTAGCCAAAAACATTCAGTACTTC.

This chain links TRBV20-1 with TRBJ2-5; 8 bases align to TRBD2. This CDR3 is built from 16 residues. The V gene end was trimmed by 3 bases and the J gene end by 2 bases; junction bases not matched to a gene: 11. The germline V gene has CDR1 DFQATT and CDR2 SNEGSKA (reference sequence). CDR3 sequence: CSASLAGRIRQETQYF. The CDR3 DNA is TGCAGTGCTAGCCTAGCGGGCCGAATAAGACAAGAGACCCAGTACTTC.

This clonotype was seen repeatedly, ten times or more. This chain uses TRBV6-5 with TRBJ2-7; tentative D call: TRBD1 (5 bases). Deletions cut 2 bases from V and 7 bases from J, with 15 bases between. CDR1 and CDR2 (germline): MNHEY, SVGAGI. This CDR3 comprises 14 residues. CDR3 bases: TGTGCCAGCAGTTACAGGGGTTCCTTAGGGGAGCAGTACTTC. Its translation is CASSYRGSLGEQYF.

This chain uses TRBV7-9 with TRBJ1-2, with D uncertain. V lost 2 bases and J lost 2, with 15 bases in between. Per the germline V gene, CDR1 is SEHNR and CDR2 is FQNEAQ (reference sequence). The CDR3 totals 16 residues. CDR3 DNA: TGTGCCAGCAGCTTACAACACCATAGCCGCAACTATGGCTACACCTTC. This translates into CASSLQHHSRNYGYTF.

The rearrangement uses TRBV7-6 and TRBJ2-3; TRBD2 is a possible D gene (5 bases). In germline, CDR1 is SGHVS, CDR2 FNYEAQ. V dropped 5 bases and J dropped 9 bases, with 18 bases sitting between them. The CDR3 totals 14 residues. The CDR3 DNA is TGTGCCAGCAGCCTTCGTCTACTAGGGCGCACGCAGTATTTT. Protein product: CASSLRLLGRTQYF.

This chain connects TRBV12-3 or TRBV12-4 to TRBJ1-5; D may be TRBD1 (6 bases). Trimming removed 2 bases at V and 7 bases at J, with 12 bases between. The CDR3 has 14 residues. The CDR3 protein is CASSLSGDGQPQHF. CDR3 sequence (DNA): TGTGCCAGCAGTTTATCAGGGGATGGGCAGCCCCAGCATTTT.

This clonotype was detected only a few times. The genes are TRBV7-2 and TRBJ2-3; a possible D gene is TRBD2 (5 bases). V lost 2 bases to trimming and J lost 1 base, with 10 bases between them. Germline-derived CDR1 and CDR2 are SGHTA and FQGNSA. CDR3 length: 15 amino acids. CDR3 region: CASSLSRGGTDTQYF. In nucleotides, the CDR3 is TGTGCCAGCAGCTTATCCCGGGGAGGCACAGATACGCAGTATTTT. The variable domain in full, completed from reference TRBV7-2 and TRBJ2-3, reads GAGVSQSPSNKVTEKGKDVELRCDPISGHTALYWYRQSLGQGLEFLIYFQGNSAPDKSGLPSDRFSAERTGGSVSTLTIQRTQQEDSAVYLCASSLSRGGTDTQYFGPGTRLTVL.

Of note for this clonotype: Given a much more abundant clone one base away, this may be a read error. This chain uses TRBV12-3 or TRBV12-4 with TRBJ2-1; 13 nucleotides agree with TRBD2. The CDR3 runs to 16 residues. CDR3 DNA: TGTGCCAGCAGTTTTCCGGGACTAGCGGGGATCTATGAGCTGTTCTTC. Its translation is CASSFPGLAGIYELFF.

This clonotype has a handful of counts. In DNA form, the CDR3 reads TGTGCCAGCAGCCCCCACGTCACCGGGGAGCTGTTTTTT. Translation gives CASSPHVTGELFF. V is TRBV9 and J is TRBJ2-2, with D unclear. Germline CDR1 and CDR2: SGDLS and YYNGEE. Trimming took off 4 bases at V and 4 bases at J, with 8 bases between the two ends. The CDR3 is made up of 13 amino acids.

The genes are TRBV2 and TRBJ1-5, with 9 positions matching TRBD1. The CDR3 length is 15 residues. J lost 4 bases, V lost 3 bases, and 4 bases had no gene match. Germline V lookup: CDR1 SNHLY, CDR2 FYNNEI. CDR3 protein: CASSDVGQGNQPQHF. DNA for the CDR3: TGTGCCAGCAGTGACGTAGGACAGGGGAATCAGCCCCAGCATTTT.

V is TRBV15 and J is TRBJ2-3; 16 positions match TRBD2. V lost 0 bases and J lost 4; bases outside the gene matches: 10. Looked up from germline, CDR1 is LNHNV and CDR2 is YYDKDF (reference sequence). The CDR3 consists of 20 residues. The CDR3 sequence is CATSREGTSGGAGFPDTQYF. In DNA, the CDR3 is TGTGCCACCAGCAGAGAGGGGACTAGCGGGGGGGCTGGTTTCCCAGATACGCAGTATTTT.

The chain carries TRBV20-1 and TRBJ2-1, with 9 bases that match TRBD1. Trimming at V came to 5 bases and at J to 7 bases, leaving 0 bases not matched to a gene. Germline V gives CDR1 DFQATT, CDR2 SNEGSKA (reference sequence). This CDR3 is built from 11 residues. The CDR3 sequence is CSADRGNEQFF. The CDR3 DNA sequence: TGCAGTGCTGACAGGGGGAATGAGCAGTTCTTC.

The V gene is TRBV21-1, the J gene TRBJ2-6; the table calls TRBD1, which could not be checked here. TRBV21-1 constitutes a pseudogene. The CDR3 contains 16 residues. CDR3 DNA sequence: TGTGCCAGCAGCCCTCCCGGGACAGCTGGGGCCAACGTCCTGACTTTC. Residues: CASSPPGTAGANVLTF.

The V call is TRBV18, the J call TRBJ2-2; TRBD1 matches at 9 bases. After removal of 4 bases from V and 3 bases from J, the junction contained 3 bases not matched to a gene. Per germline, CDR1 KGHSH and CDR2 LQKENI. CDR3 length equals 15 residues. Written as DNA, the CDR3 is TGTGCCAGCTCACAAGACAGGGGGTACACCGGGGAGCTGTTTTTT. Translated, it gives CASSQDRGYTGELFF.

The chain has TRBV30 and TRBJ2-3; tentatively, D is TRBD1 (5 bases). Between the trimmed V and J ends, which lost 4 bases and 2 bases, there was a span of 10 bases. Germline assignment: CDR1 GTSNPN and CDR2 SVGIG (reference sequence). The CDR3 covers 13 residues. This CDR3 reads CAWTGADTDTQYF. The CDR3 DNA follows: TGTGCCTGGACTGGGGCAGACACAGATACGCAGTATTTT.

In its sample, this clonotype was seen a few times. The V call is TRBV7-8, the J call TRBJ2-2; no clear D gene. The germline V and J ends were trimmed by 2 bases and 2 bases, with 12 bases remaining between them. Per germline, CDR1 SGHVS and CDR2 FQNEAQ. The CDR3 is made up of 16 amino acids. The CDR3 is CASSLWAGKNTGELFF. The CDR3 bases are TGTGCCAGCAGCTTATGGGCAGGCAAAAACACCGGGGAGCTGTTTTTT.

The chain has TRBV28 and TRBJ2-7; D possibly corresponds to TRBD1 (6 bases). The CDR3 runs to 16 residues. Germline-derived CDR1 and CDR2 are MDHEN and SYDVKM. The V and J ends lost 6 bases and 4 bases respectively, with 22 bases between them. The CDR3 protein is CASSSMGIGTPYEQYF. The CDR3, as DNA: TGTGCCAGCAGCTCTATGGGTATAGGGACACCATACGAGCAGTACTTC.

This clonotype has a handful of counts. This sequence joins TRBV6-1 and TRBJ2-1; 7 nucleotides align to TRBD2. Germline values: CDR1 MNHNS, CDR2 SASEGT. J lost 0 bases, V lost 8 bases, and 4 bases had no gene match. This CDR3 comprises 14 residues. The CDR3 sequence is CASGAGNSYNEQFF. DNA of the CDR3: TGTGCCAGCGGAGCGGGGAACTCCTACAATGAGCAGTTCTTC.